This T cell receptor (beta chain) was sequenced for a study of cytomegalovirus exposure and HLA in healthy donors. Study-wide results and limits: Clonal expansion, a later analysis showed, was greater in HLA-associated TCR beta chains than in equally common others. Common viral pathogens seemed to be connected with several of the most significant clusters, according to a later analysis.

Samples came from healthy bone marrow donors. While unrecorded immune exposures were likely, the donors were nominally healthy when sampled. PCR primers comprised 60 Vbeta and 13 Jbeta primers. Assay: immunoSEQ multiplex PCR; the TCRdb copy retains only in-frame clones and omits some. The data hold some 97,000 clones, with over 60% observed a single time. Of note for this clone: As yet, its antigen is unknown.

V was clipped by 4 bases and J by 2 bases, with 10 bases between them. Germline lookup yields CDR1 SGHNT and CDR2 YYREEE (reference sequence). The CDR3 contains 13 residues. Sequencing input: PBMCs. This TCR came from a female donor in good health and CMV-seropositive. This sequence joins TRBV5-4 and TRBJ2-7; no reliable D call. The CDR3 loop is CASSAAAAYEQYF. The CDR3 DNA follows: TGTGCCAGCAGCGCCGCGGCGGCCTACGAGCAGTACTTC.